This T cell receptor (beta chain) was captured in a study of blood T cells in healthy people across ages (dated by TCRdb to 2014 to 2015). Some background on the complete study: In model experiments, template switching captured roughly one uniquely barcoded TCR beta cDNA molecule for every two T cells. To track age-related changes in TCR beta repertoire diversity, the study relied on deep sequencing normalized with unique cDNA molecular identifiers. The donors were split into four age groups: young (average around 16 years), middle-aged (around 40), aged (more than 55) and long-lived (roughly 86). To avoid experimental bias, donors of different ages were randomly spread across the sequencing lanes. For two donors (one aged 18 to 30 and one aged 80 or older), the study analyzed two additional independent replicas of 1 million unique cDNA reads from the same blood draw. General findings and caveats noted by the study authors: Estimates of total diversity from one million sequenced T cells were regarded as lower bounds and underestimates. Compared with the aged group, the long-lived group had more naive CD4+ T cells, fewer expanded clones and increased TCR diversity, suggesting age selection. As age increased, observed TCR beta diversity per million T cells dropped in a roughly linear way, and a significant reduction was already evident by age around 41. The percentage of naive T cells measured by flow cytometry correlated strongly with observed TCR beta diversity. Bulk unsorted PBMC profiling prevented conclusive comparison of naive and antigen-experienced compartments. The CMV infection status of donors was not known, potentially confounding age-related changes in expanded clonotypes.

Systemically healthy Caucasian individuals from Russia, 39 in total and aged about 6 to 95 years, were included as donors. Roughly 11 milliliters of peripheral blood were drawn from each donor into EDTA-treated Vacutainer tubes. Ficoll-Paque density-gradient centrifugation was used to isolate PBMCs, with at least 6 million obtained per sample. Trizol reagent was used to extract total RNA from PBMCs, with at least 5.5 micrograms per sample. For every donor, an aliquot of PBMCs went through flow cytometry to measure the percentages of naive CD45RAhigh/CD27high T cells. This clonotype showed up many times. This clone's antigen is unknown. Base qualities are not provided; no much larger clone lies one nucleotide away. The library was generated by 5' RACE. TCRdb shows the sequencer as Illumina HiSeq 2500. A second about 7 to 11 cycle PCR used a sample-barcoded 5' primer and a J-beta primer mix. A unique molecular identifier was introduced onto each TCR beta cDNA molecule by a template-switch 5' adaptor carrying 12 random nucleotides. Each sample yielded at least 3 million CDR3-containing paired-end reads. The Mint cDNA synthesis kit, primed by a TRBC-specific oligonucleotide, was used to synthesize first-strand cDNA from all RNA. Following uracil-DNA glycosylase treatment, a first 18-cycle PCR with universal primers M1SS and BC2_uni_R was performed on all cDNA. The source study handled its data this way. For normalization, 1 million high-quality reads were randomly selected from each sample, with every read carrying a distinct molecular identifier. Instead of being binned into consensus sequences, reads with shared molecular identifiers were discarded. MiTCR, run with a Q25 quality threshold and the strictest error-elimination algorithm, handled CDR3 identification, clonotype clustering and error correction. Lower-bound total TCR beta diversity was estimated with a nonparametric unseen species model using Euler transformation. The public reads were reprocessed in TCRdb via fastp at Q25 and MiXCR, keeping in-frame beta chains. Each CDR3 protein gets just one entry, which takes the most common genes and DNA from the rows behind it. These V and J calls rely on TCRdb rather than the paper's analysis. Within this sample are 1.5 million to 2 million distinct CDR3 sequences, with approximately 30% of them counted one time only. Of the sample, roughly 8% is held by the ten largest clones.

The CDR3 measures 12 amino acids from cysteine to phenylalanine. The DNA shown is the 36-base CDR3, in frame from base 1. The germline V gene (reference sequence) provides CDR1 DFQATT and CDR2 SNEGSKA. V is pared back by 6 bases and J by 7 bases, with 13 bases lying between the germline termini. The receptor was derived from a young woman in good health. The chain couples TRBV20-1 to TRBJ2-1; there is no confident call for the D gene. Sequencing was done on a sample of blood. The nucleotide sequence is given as TGCAGTGCGCCATGGTTGTCTAATGAGCAGTTCTTC. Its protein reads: CSAPWLSNEQFF.